The sequence of this T cell receptor (beta chain) was determined in a study of blood T cell repertoires in COVID-19. Overall study context: Donors in the United States, Italy and Spain gave samples during acute or convalescent COVID-19. PBMCs, B-cell-depleted T cells, or T cells provided the cDNA or gDNA that made up the material.

This clone was found a few times. V lost 3 bases and J lost 2, with 7 bases in between. Per germline, CDR1 MDHEN and CDR2 SYDVKM. CDR3 length: 14 amino acids. In the source study's methods: Estimation of nucleated cell counts was performed using reference gene primer amplification. TCRdb keeps only in-frame clones here, not all; method: immunoSEQ multiplex PCR. The D gene and trimming were derived from the DNA, and the V and J assignments and clone size from that table. Among about 120,000 clones, 65% to 90% were seen once, and the ten largest hold more than 6.5%. The TCR was taken from a man aged 80 or over with active or convalescent COVID-19. V is TRBV28 and J is TRBJ1-4; D is uncertain. The sample taken for sequencing was peripheral blood. CDR3 residues: CASSFLQTNEKLFF. The CDR3 bases are TGTGCCAGCAGTTTCCTTCAGACTAATGAAAAACTGTTTTTT.